This T cell receptor (beta chain) was recovered during a study of control samples from healthy donors and cancer patients. Method: immunoSEQ multiplex PCR; TCRdb's copy keeps in-frame clones and lacks some. The sample yields roughly 400,000 clones, over 75% seen once. The V and J ends lost 4 bases and 5 bases respectively, with 17 bases between them. Per germline, CDR1 SNHLY and CDR2 FYNNEI. The CDR3 extends over 15 amino acids. The chain links TRBV2 to TRBJ2-5; the D gene is possibly TRBD2 (6 bases). The sequence came from a man in his forties or fifties with head and neck cancer. Sequencing used PBMCs. The CDR3 DNA reads TGTGCCAGCAGTGTGAGGAGGGAGAGGGGTGAGACCCAGTACTTC. Residues: CASSVRRERGETQYF.